What follows are 25 T cell receptor beta chains derived from one specimen sequenced in a study of control samples from healthy donors and cancer patients. The data were produced by immunoSEQ multiplex PCR, yet TCRdb's version contains in-frame clones alone and is incomplete. This table holds 70,000 to 100,000 clones, 80% to 90% found once. Sequencing input: PBMCs. Receptors originate from a woman aged 55-75 years with head and neck cancer.

This clone was detected only once. V usage is TRBV27 and J usage is TRBJ2-2, with TRBD2 identical over 8 bases. This CDR3 is 21 amino acids long. The junction had 27 bases not matched to a gene; V was cut back by 6 bases and J by 6 bases. Germline assignment: CDR1 MNHEY and CDR2 SMNVEV (reference sequence). The CDR3 spells CASRLGAYGGGPRGEAGELFF. CDR3 bases: TGTGCCAGCAGGCTGGGGGCTTATGGCGGGGGGCCTCGGGGGGAGGCCGGGGAGCTGTTTTTT.

This chain joins TRBV27 and TRBJ1-4; perhaps TRBD1 as D (5 bases). The CDR3 contains 14 residues. The V and J ends lost 0 bases and 7 bases respectively, with 9 bases between them. CDR1 MNHEY and CDR2 SMNVEV come from the germline V gene (reference sequence). The CDR3 nucleotides are TGTGCCAGCAGTTTATCTAGGGGAGGTGAAAAACTGTTTTTT. It codes for CASSLSRGGEKLFF. The full variable domain, with the rest looked up from reference TRBV27 and TRBJ1-4, is EAQVTQNPRYLITVTGKKLTVTCSQNMNHEYMSWYRQDPGLGLRQIYYSMNVEVTDKGDVPEGYKVSRKEKRNFPLILESPSPNQTSLYFCASSLSRGGEKLFFGSGTQLSVL.

The genes are TRBV29-1 and TRBJ1-3; TRBD1 is a possible D gene (6 bases). Germline-derived CDR1 and CDR2 are SQVTM and ANQGSEA. Trimming shortened V by 4 bases and J by 6 bases, and 13 bases separated the two germline ends. The CDR3 is 13 residues long. The CDR3 DNA reads as TGCAGCGTTGCCCCAGGGGATGAAAACACCATATATTTT. This sequence encodes CSVAPGDENTIYF.

The V gene is TRBV12-5, the J gene TRBJ2-1; D possibly corresponds to TRBD2 (6 bases). The CDR3 length is 14 residues. Deletions cut 6 bases from V and 4 bases from J, with 13 bases between. CDR1 and CDR2 (germline): LGHNT, FRNRAP. CDR3 residues: CASGFGGLYNEQFF. DNA of the CDR3: TGTGCTAGTGGCTTCGGGGGATTATACAATGAGCAGTTCTTC.

The V gene is TRBV19, the J gene TRBJ2-7, with D possibly being TRBD1 or TRBD2 (6 bases each). Trimming stripped 9 bases from V and 5 bases from J, with 20 bases between. The CDR3 is 14 amino acids. Germline values: CDR1 LNHDA, CDR2 SQIVND (reference sequence). This CDR3 reads CASSEGPGAHEQYF. CDR3 DNA sequence: TGTGCCAGCAGCGAGGGACCGGGGGCCCACGAGCAGTACTTC.

V usage is TRBV30 and J usage is TRBJ2-1; weak D call: TRBD2 (6 bases). CDR3 length: 12 amino acids. Germline assignment: CDR1 GTSNPN and CDR2 SVGIG (reference sequence). The V end was cut by 3 bases, the J end by 10 bases, with 13 bases between. The CDR3 nucleotides are TGTGCCTGGAGGGGACTCGATCGGGAGCAGTTCTTC. It codes for CAWRGLDREQFF.

This clone showed up just once. V is TRBV20-1 and J is TRBJ1-3; D not resolved. Trimming stripped 3 bases from V and 3 bases from J, with 12 bases between. CDR1 is DFQATT and CDR2 is SNEGSKA in the germline V gene (reference sequence). This CDR3 is 14 amino acids long. In DNA form, the CDR3 reads TGCAGTGCTAGTTTTGGACCCCTTGGAAACACCATATATTTT. Encoded protein: CSASFGPLGNTIYF.

The chain employs TRBV6-2 or TRBV6-3 and TRBJ1-6; D ambiguous. The CDR3 runs 15 residues. The ends were cut back, 2 bases at V and 3 bases at J, with 8 bases in the middle. Looked up from germline, CDR1 is MNHEY and CDR2 is SVGEGT. CDR3 sequence reads: CASSYEGIYNSPLHF. CDR3 coding DNA: TGTGCCAGCAGTTACGAAGGGATCTATAATTCACCCCTCCACTTT.

The chain uses TRBV4-3 and TRBJ2-1; TRBD2 agrees at 9 bases. V lost 0 bases, J lost 4 bases, and 4 bases stayed unmatched. CDR1 is LGHNA, CDR2 YSLEER, per germline. The CDR3 spans 16 residues. Written as DNA, the CDR3 is TGCGCCAGCAGCCAAGAGGCTAGCGGGACTTACAATGAGCAGTTCTTC. It translates to CASSQEASGTYNEQFF.

The rearrangement uses TRBV20-1 and TRBJ2-1; 11 nucleotides match TRBD2. CDR3 size: 13 residues. Germline CDR1 reads DFQATT; CDR2 reads SNEGSKA (reference sequence). With 6 bases clipped from V and 8 bases from J, the junction kept 6 bases outside the gene matches. CDR3 loop: CSASGLAGYEQFF. As DNA, the CDR3 is TGCAGTGCCAGTGGACTAGCGGGCTATGAGCAGTTCTTC.

The chain is built from TRBV19 and TRBJ2-3; TRBD2 might be the D (7 bases). The CDR3 runs to 18 residues. Germline lookup yields CDR1 LNHDA and CDR2 SQIVND (reference sequence). V lost 6 bases, J lost 0 bases, and 22 bases lay in between. CDR3 bases: TGTGCCAGTAGAACAACAGGGAAGACTAGCAAAAGCACAGATACGCAGTATTTT. Translated, it gives CASRTTGKTSKSTDTQYF.

The V gene is TRBV30, the J gene TRBJ1-4; D possibly corresponds to TRBD1 (5 bases). CDR3 length: 18 amino acids. The germline V gene encodes CDR1 GTSNPN and CDR2 SVGIG (reference sequence). Trimming left V 5 bases short and J 2 bases short, with 24 bases between. The CDR3 region is CAWAIRARGAGTNEKLFF. The DNA for the CDR3 is TGTGCCTGGGCGATCCGGGCCCGCGGGGCCGGTACTAATGAAAAACTGTTTTTT.

The V call is TRBV7-9, the J call TRBJ1-2; the match to TRBD1 covers 7 bases. Germline V lookup: CDR1 SEHNR, CDR2 FQNEAQ (reference sequence). V shed 7 bases, J shed 7 bases, and the junction held 15 bases outside the gene matches. The length of the CDR3 is 15 residues. As DNA, the CDR3 is TGTGCCAGCACCTACGGGACAGCGACCTATGGTGGCTACACCTTC. This sequence encodes CASTYGTATYGGYTF.

This clone is a singleton in its sample. The V gene is TRBV6-2 or TRBV6-3, the J gene TRBJ1-3; D call uncertain. The CDR3 covers 12 residues. Germline V CDR1 and CDR2: MNHEY, SVGEGT. The V gene lost 2 bases and the J gene lost 2 bases, with 1 base spanning the gap. This chain's CDR3 is CASSYTGNTIYF. In DNA, the CDR3 is TGTGCCAGCAGTTACACTGGAAACACCATATATTTT.

CDR3 nucleotide sequence: TGTGCCAGCAGTGCACACTCGACGGGCAGGGCCTACAATGAGCAGTTCTTC. Encoded protein: CASSAHSTGRAYNEQFF. The chain has TRBV6-2 or TRBV6-3 and TRBJ2-1, with D possibly matching TRBD1 (5 bases). This CDR3 is 17 amino acids long. The germline V and J ends were trimmed by 5 bases and 2 bases, with 19 bases remaining between them. Per the germline V gene, CDR1 is MNHEY and CDR2 is SVGEGT.

The genes are TRBV2 and TRBJ1-5, with TRBD1 matching 10 bases. The CDR3 contains 14 residues. CDR1 and CDR2 (germline): SNHLY, FYNNEI. The junction had 2 bases not matched to a gene; V was cut back by 4 bases and J by 5 bases. This chain's CDR3 is CASSATGGHQPQHF. The DNA for the CDR3 is TGTGCCAGCAGTGCGACAGGGGGCCATCAGCCCCAGCATTTT.

This chain connects TRBV2 to TRBJ1-2; 8 nucleotides agree with TRBD1. Germline values: CDR1 SNHLY, CDR2 FYNNEI. J lost 5 bases, V lost 4 bases, and 9 bases had no gene match. The CDR3 is made up of 15 amino acids. The CDR3, as DNA: TGTGCCAGCAGTGCCAGGACAGGGACGGATTATGGCTACACCTTC. Translated, it gives CASSARTGTDYGYTF.

This sequence joins TRBV5-1 and TRBJ1-1; D is ambiguous. V was trimmed by 1 base and J by 3 bases, leaving 7 bases between them. The CDR3 loop spans 13 amino acids. Germline CDR1 SGHRS, CDR2 YFSETQ. For the CDR3, the DNA is TGCGCCAGCAGCTTGCAGCAGTACACTGAAGCTTTCTTT. Residues: CASSLQQYTEAFF.

The genes are TRBV5-8 and TRBJ1-5; 8 bases are a match to TRBD1. CDR1 SGHTS and CDR2 YDEGEE come from the germline V gene. Trimming took 4 bases from V and 4 from J; bases not matched to a gene: 1. The CDR3 is 13 residues long. The CDR3 DNA is TGTGCCAGCAGCAGGGACAGGAATCAGCCCCAGCATTTT. Protein product: CASSRDRNQPQHF.

The chain carries TRBV11-3 and TRBJ2-5; D remains ambiguous. Trimming stripped 1 base from V and 1 base from J, with 4 bases between. This CDR3 has 13 residues. Germline CDR1 reads SGHNT; CDR2 reads YENEEA. The CDR3 coding sequence is TGTGCCAGCAGCTTAGGCTCCCAAGAGACCCAGTACTTC. Encoded protein: CASSLGSQETQYF.

The rearrangement joins TRBV19 to TRBJ1-2; the match to TRBD1 covers 7 bases. V trimming: 5 bases; J trimming: 2 bases; junction bases outside the gene matches: 11. CDR1 is LNHDA and CDR2 is SQIVND in the germline V gene (reference sequence). This CDR3 comprises 16 residues. The DNA for the CDR3 is TGTGCCAGTAGTGGAAGAGGTTCGGGACAGAACTATGGCTACACCTTC. Amino acid sequence: CASSGRGSGQNYGYTF.

This clone was seen once. The gene calls are TRBV7-9 and TRBJ2-7, with unresolved D. Trimming took 5 bases from V and 5 from J, leaving 16 bases between them. The CDR3 covers 14 residues. The germline gives CDR1 SEHNR, CDR2 FQNEAQ (reference sequence). The CDR3 protein is CASSPAQVLNEQYF. The CDR3 DNA follows: TGTGCCAGCAGCCCGGCGCAGGTCCTAAACGAGCAGTACTTC.

The rearrangement uses TRBV6-5 and TRBJ1-2; no clear D. The CDR3 consists of 13 residues. The V end was cut by 4 bases, the J end by 2 bases, with 8 bases between. Germline assignment: CDR1 MNHEY and CDR2 SVGAGI. CDR3 loop: CASSLTQNYGYTF. CDR3 nucleotides: TGTGCCAGCAGTTTAACCCAAAACTATGGCTACACCTTC.

The chain joins TRBV10-3 to TRBJ2-1, with 10 bases aligning to TRBD1. CDR3 size: 16 residues. V shed 0 bases and J 3 bases; nucleotides not matched to a gene: 2. Germline lookup yields CDR1 ENHRY and CDR2 SYGVKD. This chain's CDR3 is CAISESGTGDYNEQFF. In nucleotides, the CDR3 is TGTGCCATCAGTGAGTCCGGGACAGGGGACTACAATGAGCAGTTCTTC.

The chain recombines TRBV10-3 with TRBJ1-2; 12 bases align to TRBD1. The CDR3 has 14 amino acids. Germline V gives CDR1 ENHRY, CDR2 SYGVKD. V dropped 5 bases and J dropped 6; count of bases not matched to a gene: 4. CDR3 amino acids: CAISSGQGADGYTF. CDR3 nucleotide sequence: TGTGCCATCAGTTCGGGACAGGGGGCTGATGGCTACACCTTC.